This T cell receptor (beta chain) was documented in a study of cytomegalovirus exposure and HLA in healthy donors. Donors counted as nominally healthy when sampled, yet unrecorded immune exposures were likely. Study outcomes and limitations: Certain indistinguishable V segments, among them TRBV6-2 and TRBV6-3, were excluded. Clonal expansion was found to be greater in HLA-associated TCR beta chains than in equally common others in a later analysis. The later analysis indicated that the majority of CMV-associated TCR beta chains appeared HLA-restricted.

Germline CDR1 and CDR2: MDHEN and SYDVKM. The V and J ends lost 5 bases and 5 bases respectively, with 12 bases between them. This CDR3 comprises 14 residues. With regard to this clone: What it recognizes is unknown.

In the PCR, 60 Vbeta and 13 Jbeta primers were used. Clones were sequenced by immunoSEQ multiplex PCR, and TCRdb holds only the in-frame ones, with some missing. The data contain under 200,000 clones, 82% of them singletons. The receptor's source is a woman aged 50 to 60 in good health and CMV-seronegative. The source material was PBMCs. This chain connects TRBV28 to TRBJ1-4; the D gene is possibly TRBD1 (6 bases). CDR3 DNA: TGTGCCAGCAGTAACAGGGTAATCAATGAAAAACTGTTTTTT. It encodes CASSNRVINEKLFF.